A selection of T cell receptor beta chains follows, all from one sample in a study of blood T cells in healthy people across ages. Using its own MiXCR run on the 5' RACE reads, TCRdb lists one record per CDR3 protein. Of roughly 680,000 distinct CDR3 sequences in the sample, roughly half were seen once. Sequenced material: blood. The receptors were gathered from a woman of 80 years or more in good health. CDR3s include the opening cysteine and the closing phenylalanine or tryptophan. The D gene is left open where the match is weak. Size is stated for part of the rows, as once, few or many counts, or as a class when the clone is expanded.

V	D	J	size	DNA	CDR3
TRBV20-1	TRBD2	TRBJ2-3	many	TGCAGTGCTAGAGCTAGCGGGATCACAGATACGCAGTATTTT	CSARASGITDTQYF
TRBV3-1	.	TRBJ2-2	few	TGTGCCAGCAGCCATTCTACCGGGGAGCTGTTTTTT	CASSHSTGELFF
TRBV28	.	TRBJ2-7	.	TGTGCCAGCAGTGACACAGGGTTGGTGCACGAGCAGTACTTC	CASSDTGLVHEQYF
TRBV9	.	TRBJ1-1	few	TGTGCCAGCAGCGTAGTTCAGGTGATGAACACTGAAGCTTTCTTT	CASSVVQVMNTEAFF
TRBV5-1	.	TRBJ2-2	.	TGCGCCAGCAGCCGGCAGACGAACACCGGGGAGCTGTTTTTT	CASSRQTNTGELFF
TRBV2	.	TRBJ2-5	.	TGTGCCAGCGTTAATCGTCGGCATGCGGAGACCCAGTACTTC	CASVNRRHAETQYF
TRBV7-8	TRBD2	TRBJ2-1	many	TGTGCCAGCAGCTCTGCCGCCTCGACTAGCGGGGAGTTCAATGAGCAGTTCTTC	CASSSAASTSGEFNEQFF
TRBV25-1	.	TRBJ1-1	.	TGTACCAGCAGTGAATATGGCAAGACTGAAGCTTTCTTT	CTSSEYGKTEAFF
TRBV6-1	.	TRBJ2-2	.	TGTGCCAGCAGTGCCCTGGTTGGGGCGAACACCGGGGAGCTGTTTTTT	CASSALVGANTGELFF
TRBV20-1	TRBD2	TRBJ2-7	.	TGCAGTGCCGGGAGGCCTTCCTACGAGCAGTACTTC	CSAGRPSYEQYF